These 10 T cell receptor beta chains came from one sample sequenced in a study of immune evolution from preneoplasia to lung adenocarcinoma. Assay used: immunoSEQ multiplex PCR; TCRdb lists only in-frame clones, some missing. Of over 4,000 clones in the sample, 82% were seen once. The sample taken for sequencing was FFPE adjacent normal lung tissue. All receptors come from a donor aged 70 or over with lung adenocarcinoma.

This chain uses TRBV5-4 with TRBJ2-5, with TRBD2 identical over 12 bases. Germline V lookup: CDR1 SGHNT, CDR2 YYREEE (reference sequence). The CDR3 extends over 13 amino acids. Trimming cost V 4 bases and J 7 bases; bases outside gene matches: 2. The CDR3 DNA reads as TGTGCCAGCAGCAAGGGACTAGCGGGGACCCAGTACTTC. As protein: CASSKGLAGTQYF.

The chain couples TRBV4-1 to TRBJ2-6; the D gene is possibly TRBD2 (5 bases). From germline, CDR1 is MGHRA and CDR2 YSYEKL. V lost 4 bases and J 0 bases, leaving 13 bases between the germline ends. The CDR3 spans 17 residues. The CDR3 region has the DNA TGCGCCAGCAGCCCCGTTCGACGGGACTCTGGGGCCAACGTCCTGACTTTC. This sequence encodes CASSPVRRDSGANVLTF.

To note about this clone: Mismatch with germline at one junction end may stem from a read error. V and J are TRBV5-1 and TRBJ2-7; TRBD2 agrees at 7 bases. Germline lookup yields CDR1 SGHRS and CDR2 YFSETQ. The CDR3 is made up of 15 amino acids. Here the CDR3 reads CASSLGGLAGYEQYF. CDR3 sequence (DNA): TGCGCCAGCAGTTTGGGTGGATTAGCGGGCTACGAGCAGTACTTC. The full variable domain, with the rest looked up from reference TRBV5-1 and TRBJ2-7, is KAGVTQTPRYLIKTRGQQVTLSCSPISGHRSVSWYQQTPGQGLQFLFEYFSETQRNKGNFPGRFSGRQFSNSRSEMNVSTLELGDSALYLCASSLGGLAGYEQYFGPGTRLTVT.

In DNA form, the CDR3 reads TGTGCCAGCAGCTCGTCGCTAGCGGGAGCGACTGAGCAGTTCTTC. Translated, it gives CASSSSLAGATEQFF. The genes are TRBV7-9 and TRBJ2-1; 10 bases fit TRBD2. This CDR3 has 15 residues. The germline gives CDR1 SEHNR, CDR2 FQNEAQ (reference sequence). With V trimmed by 4 bases and J by 9 bases, 9 bases remained unmatched.

With respect to this clone: The junction and the germline gene differ at one end; a read error may be behind it. The CDR3 protein is CASNYEFRGATEAFF. For the CDR3, the DNA is TGTGCCAGCAATTACGAATTTCGGGGGGCCACTGAAGCTTTCTTT. This chain uses TRBV6-5 with TRBJ1-1; D may be TRBD1 (6 bases). Per germline, CDR1 MNHEY and CDR2 SVGAGI. This CDR3 has 15 residues.

The CDR3 protein is CASSSSGRFNEKLFF. The CDR3 DNA is TGTGCCAGTAGTAGCTCGGGACGGTTTAATGAAAAACTGTTTTTT. The chain recombines TRBV19 with TRBJ1-4, with TRBD1 as a possible D gene (5 bases). V lost 4 bases to trimming and J lost 4 bases, with 13 bases between them. The CDR3 runs 15 residues. From germline, CDR1 is LNHDA and CDR2 SQIVND (reference sequence).

This rearrangement joins TRBV5-1 to TRBJ2-7; D not certain. This CDR3 is 12 amino acids long. Germline V gene sequence: CDR1 SGHRS, CDR2 YFSETQ. Deletions cut 5 bases from V and 0 bases from J, with 6 bases between. The CDR3: CASSIVSYEQYF. CDR3 sequence (DNA): TGCGCCAGCAGTATCGTCTCCTACGAGCAGTACTTC.

The CDR3 DNA reads as TGCGCCAGCAGCTTCAGGTCCTCCTACGAGCAGTACTTC. Translating it yields CASSFRSSYEQYF. The gene calls are TRBV5-1 and TRBJ2-7; the D is unclear. V dropped 2 bases and J dropped 0 bases, with 6 bases sitting between them. The CDR3 sequence is 13 residues long. Germline V gene data show CDR1 as SGHRS and CDR2 as YFSETQ.

The rearrangement links TRBV11-2 to TRBJ2-3, with D possibly matching TRBD2 (6 bases). The CDR3 totals 18 residues. The V and J ends lost 0 bases and 2 bases respectively, with 18 bases between them. CDR1 SGHAT and CDR2 FQNNGV come from the germline V gene. CDR3 sequence reads: CASSLDRGGAFDTDTQYF. CDR3 DNA: TGTGCCAGCAGCTTAGATCGCGGAGGGGCGTTTGACACAGATACGCAGTATTTT.

This rearrangement joins TRBV7-6 to TRBJ1-2; D unclear. The V and J ends lost 5 bases and 4 bases respectively, with 20 bases between them. Germline assignment: CDR1 SGHVS and CDR2 FNYEAQ. The CDR3 consists of 16 residues. CDR3 amino acids: CASSAVGSRKTYGYTF. CDR3 DNA: TGTGCCAGCAGCGCAGTGGGATCTCGAAAGACCTATGGCTACACCTTC.